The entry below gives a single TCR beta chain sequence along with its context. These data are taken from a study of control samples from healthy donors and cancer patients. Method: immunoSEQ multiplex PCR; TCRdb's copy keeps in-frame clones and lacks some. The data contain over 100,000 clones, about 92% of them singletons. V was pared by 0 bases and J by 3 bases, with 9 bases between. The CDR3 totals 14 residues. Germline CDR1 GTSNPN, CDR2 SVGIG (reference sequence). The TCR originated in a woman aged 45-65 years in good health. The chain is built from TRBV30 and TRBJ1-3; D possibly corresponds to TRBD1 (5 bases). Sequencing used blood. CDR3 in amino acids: CAWSVRGYGNTIYF. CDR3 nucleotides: TGTGCCTGGAGTGTTCGGGGGTATGGAAACACCATATATTTT. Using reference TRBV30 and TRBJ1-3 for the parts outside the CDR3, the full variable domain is SQTIHQWPATLVQPVGSPLSLECTVEGTSNPNLYWYRQAAGRGLQLLFYSVGIGQISSEVPQNLSASRPQDRQFILSSKKLLLSDSGFYLCAWSVRGYGNTIYFGEGSWLTVV.